Listed below are T cell receptor beta chains from one sample, sequenced in a study of glioma-infiltrating T cells. Via MiXCR, TCRdb re-called the multiplex PCR reads, giving one row per CDR3 protein. The sample records roughly 120,000 distinct CDR3 sequences, less than 30% being singletons. The sample consisted of glioma tissue, nonneoplastic brain tissue, or PBMCs (not recorded which). The source of these receptors is a human donor with low-grade glioma or glioblastoma, undergoing nonglioma brain surgery, or in good health (not recorded which). The CDR3 runs from the conserved cysteine through the conserved F or W. Fields, in order: clone size, V gene, D gene, J gene, CDR3 protein, CDR3 DNA. The D gene is left open where the match is weak. Only some rows state a clone size, as once, few, many or a class for expanded clones.

abundance: many; v_gene: TRBV6-6; d_gene: .; j_gene: TRBJ2-5; CDR3aa: CASSYPQGPETQYF; CDR3nt: TGTGCCAGCAGTTACCCACAGGGTCCGGAGACCCAGTACTTC
abundance: many; v_gene: TRBV6-6; d_gene: .; j_gene: TRBJ2-5; CDR3aa: CASSYSMLGSSQETQYF; CDR3nt: TGTGCCAGCAGTTACTCGATGTTGGGCAGCTCCCAAGAGACCCAGTACTTC
abundance: many; v_gene: TRBV20-1; d_gene: .; j_gene: TRBJ1-1; CDR3aa: CSAGSGRMNTEAFF; CDR3nt: TGCAGTGCTGGATCCGGACGGATGAACACTGAAGCTTTCTTT
abundance: few; v_gene: TRBV7-3; d_gene: .; j_gene: TRBJ2-1; CDR3aa: CASSLNPGPYNEQFF; CDR3nt: TGTGCCAGCAGCTTAAACCCCGGGCCCTACAATGAGCAGTTCTTC
abundance: many; v_gene: TRBV27; d_gene: .; j_gene: TRBJ1-1; CDR3aa: CASSSYSWNTEAFF; CDR3nt: TGTGCCAGCAGTTCTTATTCATGGAACACTGAAGCTTTCTTT
abundance: many; v_gene: TRBV4-1; d_gene: .; j_gene: TRBJ2-2; CDR3aa: CASSQDKGAPGELFF; CDR3nt: TGCGCCAGCAGCCAAGATAAAGGGGCGCCCGGGGAGCTGTTTTTT
abundance: many; v_gene: TRBV3-1; d_gene: .; j_gene: TRBJ2-7; CDR3aa: CASSQAGFSYEQYF; CDR3nt: TGTGCCAGCAGCCAAGCGGGGTTCTCCTACGAGCAGTACTTC
abundance: many; v_gene: TRBV4-1; d_gene: TRBD2; j_gene: TRBJ2-1; CDR3aa: CASRITGQGGEQFF; CDR3nt: TGCGCCAGCAGAATAACGGGGCAGGGAGGGGAGCAGTTCTTC
abundance: few; v_gene: TRBV7-9; d_gene: .; j_gene: TRBJ1-5; CDR3aa: CASSLAMQGRDNQPQHF; CDR3nt: TGTGCCAGCAGCTTAGCCATGCAGGGGAGGGACAATCAGCCCCAGCATTTT
abundance: many; v_gene: TRBV19; d_gene: TRBD1; j_gene: TRBJ2-7; CDR3aa: CASRPTGASYEQYF; CDR3nt: TGTGCCAGTAGGCCGACAGGGGCCTCCTACGAGCAGTACTTC
abundance: many; v_gene: TRBV20-1; d_gene: TRBD2; j_gene: TRBJ2-5; CDR3aa: CSAREGLAEETQYF; CDR3nt: TGCAGTGCTAGAGAGGGGCTAGCGGAAGAGACCCAGTACTTC
abundance: many; v_gene: TRBV19; d_gene: TRBD1; j_gene: TRBJ1-1; CDR3aa: CATRIQGQDEAFF; CDR3nt: TGTGCCACCCGGATACAGGGGCAAGATGAAGCTTTCTTT
abundance: many; v_gene: TRBV7-2; d_gene: .; j_gene: TRBJ1-1; CDR3aa: CASSPRGRANTEAFF; CDR3nt: TGTGCCAGCAGCCCCCGGGGACGGGCGAACACTGAAGCTTTCTTT
abundance: many; v_gene: TRBV7-2; d_gene: .; j_gene: TRBJ1-3; CDR3aa: CASSANRYSGNTIYF; CDR3nt: TGTGCCAGCAGCGCAAACAGATACTCTGGAAACACCATATATTTT
abundance: many; v_gene: TRBV14; d_gene: .; j_gene: TRBJ2-5; CDR3aa: CASSQDGWEQETQYF; CDR3nt: TGTGCCAGCAGCCAAGATGGATGGGAACAAGAGACCCAGTACTTC
abundance: few; v_gene: TRBV5-4; d_gene: .; j_gene: TRBJ1-4; CDR3aa: CASSPAGRGNEKLFF; CDR3nt: TGTGCCAGCAGCCCGGCTGGCAGGGGTAATGAAAAACTGTTTTTT
abundance: many; v_gene: TRBV28; d_gene: .; j_gene: TRBJ2-3; CDR3aa: CASSRYRLDDTQYF; CDR3nt: TGTGCCAGCAGTAGATATAGACTAGACGATACGCAGTATTTT
abundance: .; v_gene: TRBV19; d_gene: TRBD1; j_gene: TRBJ1-5; CDR3aa: CASSPGQAFSNQTQHF; CDR3nt: TGTGCCAGTAGTCCCGGACAGGCATTTAGCAATCAGACCCAGCATTTT
abundance: many; v_gene: TRBV7-2; d_gene: .; j_gene: TRBJ1-1; CDR3aa: CASSPPGVTEAFF; CDR3nt: TGTGCCAGCAGCCCCCCCGGGGTAACTGAAGCTTTCTTT
abundance: many; v_gene: TRBV20-1; d_gene: TRBD2; j_gene: TRBJ2-7; CDR3aa: CSARDKLRTSTYEQYF; CDR3nt: TGCAGTGCTAGAGATAAGCTCAGGACTAGCACCTACGAGCAGTACTTC
abundance: few; v_gene: TRBV5-8; d_gene: .; j_gene: TRBJ2-1; CDR3aa: CASSFGPAYNEQFF; CDR3nt: TGTGCCAGCAGCTTTGGGCCCGCCTACAATGAGCAGTTCTTC
abundance: many; v_gene: TRBV7-9; d_gene: .; j_gene: TRBJ2-1; CDR3aa: CASSPFRGRSSYNEQFF; CDR3nt: TGTGCCAGCAGCCCCTTTCGGGGGAGAAGCTCCTACAATGAGCAGTTCTTC
abundance: .; v_gene: TRBV19; d_gene: .; j_gene: TRBJ2-3; CDR3aa: CASSIIDSGNTQYF; CDR3nt: TGTGCCAGTAGTATTATTGATAGCGGCAATACGCAGTATTTT
abundance: .; v_gene: TRBV11-2; d_gene: TRBD1; j_gene: TRBJ2-2; CDR3aa: CARSLLGWTGVNTGELFF; CDR3nt: TGTGCCAGAAGCTTACTCGGCTGGACAGGCGTTAACACCGGGGAGCTGTTTTTT
abundance: many; v_gene: TRBV7-9; d_gene: TRBD1; j_gene: TRBJ2-1; CDR3aa: CASSLYRGDEQFF; CDR3nt: TGTGCCAGCAGCTTATACAGGGGCGATGAGCAGTTCTTC
abundance: many; v_gene: TRBV5-1; d_gene: .; j_gene: TRBJ2-7; CDR3aa: CASSLSPNLLGYEQYF; CDR3nt: TGCGCCAGCAGCTTGTCGCCGAACCTTCTTGGCTACGAGCAGTACTTC
abundance: .; v_gene: TRBV5-4; d_gene: .; j_gene: TRBJ2-7; CDR3aa: CASSFGGTAYEQYF; CDR3nt: TGTGCCAGCAGCTTTGGCGGGACCGCCTACGAGCAGTACTTC